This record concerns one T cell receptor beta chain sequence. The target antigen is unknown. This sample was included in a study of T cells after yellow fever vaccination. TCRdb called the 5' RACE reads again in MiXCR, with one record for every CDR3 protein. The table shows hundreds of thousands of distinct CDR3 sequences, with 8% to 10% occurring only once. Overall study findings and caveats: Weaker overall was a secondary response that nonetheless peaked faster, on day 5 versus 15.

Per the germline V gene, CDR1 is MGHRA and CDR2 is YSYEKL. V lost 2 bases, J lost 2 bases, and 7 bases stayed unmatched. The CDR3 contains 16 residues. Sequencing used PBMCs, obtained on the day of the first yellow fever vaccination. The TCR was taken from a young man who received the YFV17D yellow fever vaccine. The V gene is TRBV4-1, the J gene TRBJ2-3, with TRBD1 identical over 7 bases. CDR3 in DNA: TGCGCCAGCAGCCAACCCGGGACAGCGCTCACAGATACGCAGTATTTT. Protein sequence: CASSQPGTALTDTQYF.